This TCR beta chain was documented in a study of CD8 T cells in ankylosing spondylitis. V lost 3 bases, J lost 5 bases, and 18 bases lay in between. The germline gives CDR1 LNHNV, CDR2 YYDKDF (reference sequence). There are 16 residues in the CDR3. Notes on the study in general: According to the report, clones linked to the disease were significantly enriched in matched synovial fluid samples taken from ankylosing spondylitis patients. Characteristic, it appeared, of ankylosing spondylitis blood was a TCR beta motif of 7 or 8 highly homologous variants. Disease-linked clones were found to be CD8+ and relatively rare in peripheral blood.

Using quantitative 5'-RACE with molecular barcodes, the authors made TCR beta libraries. TCRdb ran MiXCR on the 5' RACE reads and lists one entry per CDR3 protein. This table has fewer than 550,000 distinct CDR3 sequences, roughly 5% appearing once. This clonotype was recorded at least ten times. Its antigen is as yet unknown. This rearrangement joins TRBV15 to TRBJ2-3; the D gene is possibly TRBD2 (5 bases). Source material: blood, either unsorted or a sorted T cell fraction (not recorded which). The origin of this receptor is a male donor with ankylosing spondylitis. CDR3 sequence (DNA): TGTGCCACCAGCAGCCCTAGGTTTAGCGAAGGAGATACGCAGTATTTT. Protein product: CATSSPRFSEGDTQYF.